This T cell receptor (beta chain) was retrieved from a study of graft-versus-host responses after intestinal transplantation. On the study more broadly: Recipients were all induced with anti-thymocyte globulin, then given tacrolimus and steroids for about 3 years. Study-wide findings and caveats: The authors found GvH clones in recipient marrow, some appearing first in ileum or blood. Where graft-donor T cell macrochimerism was present, patients had high graft-versus-host to host-versus-graft clonal ratios in allografts.

Remarks on this clone: What it binds is not known.

The CDR3 extends over 15 amino acids. V shed 5 bases and J 4 bases; nucleotides not matched to a gene: 7. The V gene's germline CDR1 is SGHDN and CDR2 FVKESK. The protocol was immunoSEQ multiplex PCR, while the TCRdb copy is restricted to in-frame clones and leaves out a portion. The table has tens of thousands of clones, 90% to 95% seen once; the top ten hold more than 0.075%. The source was unstimulated CD4+ T cells sorted from spleen or lymph node cells, collected before intestinal transplant. The source is a human donor who received an intestinal transplant. This chain links TRBV14 with TRBJ1-4; TRBD1 matches at 7 bases. The CDR3 DNA reads TGTGCCAGCAGCGAAAGGGGGCTCCTTAATGAAAAACTGTTTTTT. It translates to CASSERGLLNEKLFF.